This T cell receptor (beta chain) was captured by sequencing in a study of blood T cell repertoires in COVID-19. Study in general: Material from acute and convalescent COVID-19 was sourced from the United States, Italy and Spain. T cells, B-cell-depleted T cells, or PBMCs provided the cDNA or gDNA that served as material.

Authors' analysis steps: Amplification of reference gene primers provided the estimated nucleated cell counts. Measured with immunoSEQ multiplex PCR; TCRdb has only the in-frame clones, and not every one. V, J and clone size were drawn from that table, and D and trimming were deduced from the DNA. Of 140,000 to 150,000 clones in the sample, roughly 84% were seen once. V lost 4 bases and J 6 bases, leaving 14 bases between the germline ends. Germline CDR1 is MNHEY and CDR2 is SVGEGT. The CDR3 totals 14 residues. Material for sequencing was peripheral blood. The chain employs TRBV6-2 or TRBV6-3 and TRBJ2-3; D is undetermined. The receptor was derived from a human donor in a cohort sampled during active COVID-19. Here the CDR3 reads CASSSALFRDTQYF. CDR3 bases: TGTGCCAGCAGTTCAGCGCTATTCCGGGATACGCAGTATTTT.